Following are 22 T cell receptor beta chains from one sample sequenced in a study of blood T cells in healthy people across ages. Using a J-beta primer mix together with a sample-barcoded 5' primer, a second PCR was run for roughly 6 to 11 cycles. TCRdb re-called the 5' RACE reads with MiXCR, one entry per CDR3 protein. The sample yields around 750,000 distinct CDR3 sequences, approximately 53% seen once. Sequencing was done on a sample of blood. The receptors originated from a man of 80 years or more in good health.

The V and J genes are TRBV7-9 and TRBJ2-1, with TRBD2 identical over 8 bases. V lost 8 bases, J lost 3 bases, and 6 bases stayed unmatched. The CDR3 loop spans 14 amino acids. Germline CDR1 SEHNR, CDR2 FQNEAQ (reference sequence). CDR3 region: CASGGGRLYNEQFF. The CDR3 region has the DNA TGTGCCAGCGGGGGCGGGAGGCTCTACAATGAGCAGTTCTTC.

The gene calls are TRBV3-1 and TRBJ2-2; 7 positions agree with TRBD1. With V trimmed by 4 bases and J by 6 bases, 5 bases remained unmatched. Germline assignment: CDR1 LGHDT and CDR2 YNNKEL (reference sequence). CDR3 length equals 14 residues. As DNA, the CDR3 is TGTGCCAGCAGCCTCGGACAGGCGGCCGGGGAGCTGTTTTTT. Its translation: CASSLGQAAGELFF.

A few counts support this clonotype. This sequence joins TRBV5-6 and TRBJ2-5; D gene unclear. The last part of the DNA fits TRBJ2-7 better; the J call may be wrong. Germline V CDR1 and CDR2: SGHDT, YYEEEE. The CDR3 runs 14 residues. CDR3 residues: CASSLTGSPYEQYF. CDR3 DNA: TGTGCCAGCAGCTTGACGGGCAGCCCCTACGAGCAGTACTTC.

There are a few counts of this clonotype. The chain uses TRBV5-4 and TRBJ2-1, with 10 bases lining up with TRBD2. Germline V lookup: CDR1 SGHNT, CDR2 YYREEE (reference sequence). The CDR3 extends over 15 amino acids. The junction had 7 bases not matched to a gene; V was cut back by 4 bases and J by 6 bases. CDR3 coding DNA: TGTGCCAGCAGCGTTGGACTAGCGGCCGCCAATGAGCAGTTCTTC. Its translation: CASSVGLAAANEQFF. The full variable domain, in which reference TRBV5-4 and TRBJ2-1 provide the parts outside the CDR3, is ETGVTQSPTHLIKTRGQQVTLRCSSQSGHNTVSWYQQALGQGPQFIFQYYREEENGRGNFPPRFSGLQFPNYSSELNVNALELDDSALYLCASSVGLAAANEQFFGPGTRLTVL.

The chain recombines TRBV6-5 with TRBJ1-1; 12 bases match TRBD1. This CDR3 has 16 amino acids. Trimming removed 5 bases from V and 4 bases from J; junction bases left unmatched: 8. In germline, CDR1 is MNHEY, CDR2 SVGAGI. CDR3 loop: CASSTRDRGLGTEAFF. Here the CDR3 DNA reads TGTGCCAGCAGTACCCGGGACAGGGGGCTTGGCACTGAAGCTTTCTTT.

This clonotype was seen more than once but under ten times. The chain couples TRBV20-1 to TRBJ1-2; D may be TRBD1 (5 bases). Germline CDR1 reads DFQATT; CDR2 reads SNEGSKA (reference sequence). The V gene lost 5 bases and the J gene lost 7 bases, with 14 bases spanning the gap. The CDR3 sequence is 12 residues long. The CDR3 coding sequence is TGCAGTGCTGGGGACGATAGGCGTGGCTACACCTTC. Amino acids: CSAGDDRRGYTF.

This clonotype occurred a few times. The J gene is TRBJ1-2, the V gene TRBV29-1; 8 positions agree with TRBD1. CDR1 is SQVTM, CDR2 ANQGSEA, per germline. The length of the CDR3 is 12 residues. V gave up 6 bases and J gave up 8 bases; unmatched junction bases: 8. This CDR3 reads CSVEQGAGGYTF. As DNA, the CDR3 is TGCAGCGTAGAGCAGGGGGCGGGGGGCTACACCTTC.

This chain links TRBV18 with TRBJ2-1, with D maybe TRBD2 (6 bases). CDR1 is KGHSH and CDR2 is LQKENI in the germline V gene. V lost 3 bases, J lost 9 bases, and 18 bases lay in between. This CDR3 comprises 15 residues. CDR3 region: CASSPSRDFSGEQFF. CDR3 in DNA: TGTGCCAGCTCACCGTCCCGGGACTTTAGTGGTGAGCAGTTCTTC.

On this clonotype itself: A junction boundary mismatches the germline segment, possibly from a read error. The rearrangement joins TRBV10-3 to TRBJ2-7; TRBD2 aligns across 9 bases. With the DNA end fitting TRBJ2-4 better, the J assignment may be wrong. The CDR3 covers 18 residues. Looked up from germline, CDR1 is ENHRY and CDR2 is SYGVKD. CDR3 nucleotide sequence: TGTGCCACCAGTGCCCGAGGCCCTAGCGGGACCCTCCAAAACATTCAGTACTTC. Translation: CATSARGPSGTLQNIQYF.

The chain joins TRBV7-2 to TRBJ2-4, with 11 bases that match TRBD1. V was clipped by 5 bases and J by 2 bases; unmatched bases: 2. Per germline, CDR1 SGHTA and CDR2 FQGNSA. The CDR3 spans 15 residues. CDR3 protein: CASSRDRGTKNIQYF. CDR3 nucleotide sequence: TGTGCCAGCAGCAGGGACAGGGGGACCAAAAACATTCAGTACTTC. The full variable domain, in which reference TRBV7-2 and TRBJ2-4 provide the parts outside the CDR3, is GAGVSQSPSNKVTEKGKDVELRCDPISGHTALYWYRQSLGQGLEFLIYFQGNSAPDKSGLPSDRFSAERTGGSVSTLTIQRTQQEDSAVYLCASSRDRGTKNIQYFGAGTRLSVL.

This chain's CDR3 is CASSPTGTPGKQYF. DNA for the CDR3: TGTGCCAGCAGTCCTACCGGGACCCCAGGGAAGCAGTACTTC. The rearrangement uses TRBV7-2 and TRBJ2-7, with D tentatively TRBD1 or TRBD2 (5 bases each). Germline V CDR1 and CDR2: SGHTA, FQGNSA. CDR3 length: 14 amino acids. Deletions cut 6 bases from V and 8 bases from J, with 20 bases between. The full variable domain, its missing parts supplied by reference TRBV7-2 and TRBJ2-7, is GAGVSQSPSNKVTEKGKDVELRCDPISGHTALYWYRQSLGQGLEFLIYFQGNSAPDKSGLPSDRFSAERTGGSVSTLTIQRTQQEDSAVYLCASSPTGTPGKQYFGPGTRLTVT.

The chain joins TRBV5-1 to TRBJ1-4; D is uncertain. The CDR3 spans 15 residues. Trimming left V 3 bases short and J 8 bases short, with 17 bases between. Germline lookup yields CDR1 SGHRS and CDR2 YFSETQ. The CDR3 sequence: CASSSSGSRGEKLFF. As DNA, the CDR3 is TGCGCCAGCAGCTCTTCTGGGTCACGAGGGGAAAAACTGTTTTTT.

The chain employs TRBV12-3 or TRBV12-4 and TRBJ2-7; the match to TRBD1 covers 10 bases. The CDR3 spans 14 residues. The V segment lost 6 bases and the J segment 4 bases; nucleotides outside the gene matches: 6. CDR3 nucleotides: TGTGCCAGCAGATCGACAGGGGGCAGTTACGAGCAGTACTTC. Protein product: CASRSTGGSYEQYF.

There are a few counts of this clonotype. The chain employs TRBV29-1 and TRBJ2-1; TRBD2 matches at 8 bases. V dropped 5 bases and J dropped 12; count of bases not matched to a gene: 9. The CDR3 runs to 12 residues. The germline V gene has CDR1 SQVTM and CDR2 ANQGSEA. The CDR3 sequence is CSVLRGEEVQFF. CDR3 DNA sequence: TGCAGCGTTTTGCGGGGGGAAGAGGTGCAGTTCTTC.

This clonotype was counted ten times or more. The chain combines TRBV5-1 with TRBJ1-6, with D unresolved. Germline V gene sequence: CDR1 SGHRS, CDR2 YFSETQ. CDR3 length equals 14 residues. The V and J ends lost 1 base and 5 bases respectively, with 7 bases between them. The CDR3 here is CASSLPEDNSPLHF. The CDR3 coding sequence is TGCGCCAGCAGCTTGCCCGAAGATAATTCACCCCTCCACTTT.

To note about this clonotype: Germline and junction disagree at one end, which may indicate a read error. The chain uses TRBV5-1 and TRBJ2-7; either TRBD1 or TRBD2 may supply D (5 bases each). Judging by the DNA end, TRBJ2-5 fits better; the J call may be wrong. The CDR3 has 12 amino acids. Germline CDR1 reads SGHRS; CDR2 reads YFSETQ. This CDR3 reads CTSSLGEQTQYF. As DNA, the CDR3 is TGCACCAGCAGCCTAGGGGAGCAGACCCAGTACTTC.

There are a few counts of this clonotype. V usage is TRBV29-1 and J usage is TRBJ2-7; 7 bases map to TRBD2. The CDR3 spans 12 residues. Germline V lookup: CDR1 SQVTM, CDR2 ANQGSEA. After removal of 5 bases from V and 3 bases from J, the junction contained 4 bases not matched to a gene. The CDR3 DNA follows: TGCAGCGTTACGGGACTACTCTACGAGCAGTACTTC. This codes for CSVTGLLYEQYF.

This clonotype has a handful of counts. The chain couples TRBV29-1 to TRBJ2-1, with 10 bases identical to TRBD2. This CDR3 spans 15 amino acids. J lost 0 bases, V lost 3 bases, and 2 bases had no gene match. CDR1 is SQVTM, CDR2 ANQGSEA, per germline. In DNA form, the CDR3 reads TGCAGCGTTGATCCTAGCGGGAGCTCCTACAATGAGCAGTTCTTC. This codes for CSVDPSGSSYNEQFF.

J is TRBJ2-1 and V is TRBV13; a possible D gene is TRBD2 (5 bases). V was clipped by 8 bases and J by 7 bases, with 15 bases between them. Looked up from germline, CDR1 is PRHDT and CDR2 is FYEKMQ (reference sequence). This CDR3 is 13 amino acids long. The CDR3 sequence: CASRGPDRNEQFF. The CDR3, as DNA: TGTGCCAGCCGAGGGCCCGACCGGAATGAGCAGTTCTTC. Variable domain in full (rest from reference TRBV13 and TRBJ2-1): AAGVIQSPRHLIKEKRETATLKCYPIPRHDTVYWYQQGPGQDPQFLISFYEKMQSDKGSIPDRFSAQQFSDYHSELNMSSLELGDSALYFCASRGPDRNEQFFGPGTRLTVL.

The table lists this clonotype with a few counts. This rearrangement joins TRBV12-5 to TRBJ2-2, with D perhaps given as TRBD1 or TRBD2 (5 bases each). The CDR3 is 14 residues long. Per germline, CDR1 LGHNT and CDR2 FRNRAP. The V gene lost 5 bases and the J gene lost 6 bases, with 13 bases spanning the gap. Here the CDR3 DNA reads TGTGCTAGTGGTGTGGCCCCGGGGCCCGGGGAGCTGTTTTTT. Translated: CASGVAPGPGELFF.

The chain uses TRBV20-1 and TRBJ1-2; D ambiguous. Germline V gene data show CDR1 as DFQATT and CDR2 as SNEGSKA (reference sequence). The CDR3 totals 10 residues. The V and J ends lost 3 bases and 7 bases respectively, with 6 bases between them. DNA of the CDR3: TGCAGTGCTAGTGAAGGTGGCTACACCTTC. This codes for CSASEGGYTF.

CDR3 DNA: TGTGCCAGCAGTGACTCCGGACAGGGGCAGTTCTTC. As protein: CASSDSGQGQFF. The rearrangement links TRBV6-4 to TRBJ2-1, with 8 bases identical to TRBD1. V lost 0 bases and J lost 12; bases outside the gene matches: 1. Germline V gene sequence: CDR1 MRHNA, CDR2 SNTAGT. This CDR3 comprises 12 residues.